The 14 T cell receptor beta chains in this list originate from one sample, sequenced in a study of cytomegalovirus exposure and HLA in healthy donors. PCR used 60 Vbeta primers and 13 Jbeta primers. Measured with immunoSEQ multiplex PCR; TCRdb has only the in-frame clones, and not every one. The sample lists 140,000 to 150,000 clones, about 80% occurring once. Sequences were obtained from PBMCs. The receptors come from a woman aged 55-69 years in good health and CMV-seropositive.

The chain is built from TRBV7-2 and TRBJ2-1, with TRBD2 identical over 10 bases. With V trimmed by 4 bases and J by 0 bases, 6 bases remained unmatched. Germline CDR1 is SGHTA and CDR2 is FQGNSA. The CDR3 length is 17 residues. CDR3 loop: CASSWASSGSSYNEQFF. The CDR3 nucleotides are TGTGCCAGCAGCTGGGCGTCTAGCGGGAGCTCCTACAATGAGCAGTTCTTC.

V gene TRBV5-1 combines with J gene TRBJ2-1; D might be TRBD2 (6 bases). This CDR3 is built from 16 residues. Per germline, CDR1 SGHRS and CDR2 YFSETQ. Trimming left V 0 bases short and J 0 bases short, with 10 bases between. The CDR3 spells CASSLGGLGSYNEQFF. The CDR3 region has the DNA TGCGCCAGCAGCTTGGGGGGACTGGGCTCCTACAATGAGCAGTTCTTC.

The rearrangement uses TRBV20-1 and TRBJ2-1; possible D gene TRBD2, 6 bases. Trimming removed 6 bases from V and 9 bases from J, with 12 bases in between. Germline CDR1 and CDR2: DFQATT and SNEGSKA (reference sequence). CDR3 length: 11 amino acids. The CDR3, as DNA: TGCAGTGCAGAGGGCGGGACTGAGCAGTTCTTC. It specifies CSAEGGTEQFF.

The chain employs TRBV5-4 and TRBJ2-1; 8 nucleotides agree with TRBD2. The CDR3 totals 16 residues. Germline loops: CDR1 SGHNT, CDR2 YYREEE (reference sequence). The V segment lost 0 bases and the J segment 3 bases; nucleotides outside the gene matches: 5. The CDR3 protein is CASSLGGSGNYNEQFF. In DNA, the CDR3 is TGTGCCAGCAGCTTGGGGGGTAGCGGGAACTACAATGAGCAGTTCTTC.

The gene calls are TRBV7-9 and TRBJ2-1; TRBD2 might be the D (6 bases). Germline V gene lookup returns CDR1 SEHNR and CDR2 FQNEAQ (reference sequence). V gave up 1 base and J gave up 5 bases, with 15 bases separating them. The CDR3 covers 16 residues. CDR3: CASSLGHRDSNNEQFF. CDR3 bases: TGTGCCAGCAGCTTAGGCCACCGGGACTCGAACAATGAGCAGTTCTTC.

V is TRBV19 and J is TRBJ2-1, with TRBD2 as a possible D gene (5 bases). The CDR3 loop spans 15 amino acids. V was cut by 3 bases and J by 6 bases, with 15 bases left in between. Per the germline V gene, CDR1 is LNHDA and CDR2 is SQIVND (reference sequence). The DNA for the CDR3 is TGTGCCAGTAGTATTGGACTTAGGGTTGGCAATGAGCAGTTCTTC. It is translated as CASSIGLRVGNEQFF.

This clone was detected only a few times. The gene calls are TRBV27 and TRBJ1-5; D call uncertain. The CDR3 has 15 residues. Germline V gives CDR1 MNHEY, CDR2 SMNVEV (reference sequence). V lost 8 bases and J 4 bases, leaving 18 bases between the germline ends. Here the CDR3 reads CASRPAGYKNQPQHF. CDR3 sequence (DNA): TGTGCCAGCCGCCCCGCCGGGTACAAAAATCAGCCCCAGCATTTT.

This clone was found once. The gene calls are TRBV5-1 and TRBJ2-7; 9 nucleotides line up with TRBD1. After removal of 4 bases from V and 5 bases from J, the junction contained 10 bases not matched to a gene. Germline lookup yields CDR1 SGHRS and CDR2 YFSETQ. The CDR3 has 15 amino acids. The CDR3 DNA sequence: TGCGCCAGCAGCCCTTTCCCGGGACAGGGAGACGAGCAGTACTTC. It codes for CASSPFPGQGDEQYF. Looking up the rest from reference TRBV5-1 and TRBJ2-7 gives the full variable domain: KAGVTQTPRYLIKTRGQQVTLSCSPISGHRSVSWYQQTPGQGLQFLFEYFSETQRNKGNFPGRFSGRQFSNSRSEMNVSTLELGDSALYLCASSPFPGQGDEQYFGPGTRLTVT.

The chain has TRBV2 and TRBJ2-3, with 9 nucleotides matching TRBD2. This CDR3 is 15 amino acids long. CDR1 and CDR2 (germline): SNHLY, FYNNEI. J was trimmed by 2 bases and V by 5 bases; bases with no gene match: 5. The CDR3 nucleotides are TGTGCCAGCAGTAGAGCGGGAGGAACCACAGATACGCAGTATTTT. Encoded protein: CASSRAGGTTDTQYF.

This chain uses TRBV5-1 with TRBJ2-5; no reliable D call. Germline V gene lookup returns CDR1 SGHRS and CDR2 YFSETQ. The CDR3 contains 15 residues. V was pared by 0 bases and J by 4 bases, with 13 bases between. DNA of the CDR3: TGCGCCAGCAGCTTGGGTCTAGGTTCCGGAGAGACCCAGTACTTC. It translates to CASSLGLGSGETQYF.

The gene calls are TRBV30 and TRBJ2-2, with D maybe TRBD2 (5 bases). The germline V gene encodes CDR1 GTSNPN and CDR2 SVGIG (reference sequence). CDR3 length: 14 amino acids. V gave up 4 bases and J gave up 3 bases, with 12 bases separating them. The CDR3 nucleotides are TGTGCCTGGAAGGCTACTAGGTACACCGGGGAGCTGTTTTTT. Translation gives CAWKATRYTGELFF.

V gene TRBV30 combines with J gene TRBJ2-3; 14 bases match TRBD2. The CDR3 length is 15 residues. V shed 4 bases, J shed 1 base, and the junction held 1 base outside the gene matches. The V gene's germline CDR1 is GTSNPN and CDR2 SVGIG (reference sequence). The CDR3 DNA is TGTGCCTGGATGGGACTAGCGGGAGGCACAGATACGCAGTATTTT. Translating gives CAWMGLAGGTDTQYF.

The table lists this clone with a few counts. The CDR3 sequence: CAISEESTGRAEFF. The CDR3 DNA sequence: TGTGCCATCAGTGAGGAAAGTACGGGCAGGGCAGAGTTCTTC. The chain recombines TRBV10-3 with TRBJ2-1; D perhaps matches TRBD1 (5 bases). Germline V gene lookup returns CDR1 ENHRY and CDR2 SYGVKD. V was clipped by 2 bases and J by 14 bases, with 19 bases between them. The CDR3 has 14 amino acids.

The chain employs TRBV4-2 and TRBJ2-2; 9 bases agree with TRBD2. Germline CDR1 is LGHNA and CDR2 is YNFKEQ. Trimming removed 5 bases from V and 1 base from J; junction bases left unmatched: 5. The CDR3 runs to 16 residues. The CDR3 sequence is CASSYRLAENTGELFF. DNA for the CDR3: TGTGCCAGCAGCTACCGACTAGCGGAGAACACCGGGGAGCTGTTTTTT.